This T cell receptor beta chain appears in the sequencing data of a study of TIL therapy for anti-PD-1-resistant metastatic lung cancer. Study details: Half of patients were current or former smokers. By whole-exome sequencing, median non-synonymous tumor mutation burden was less than 1.6 mutations per megabase.

General study points: TIL clonotype persistence in blood showed no apparent association with response.

V was cut by 5 bases and J by 2 bases, with 5 bases left in between. In germline, CDR1 is SGHTA, CDR2 FQGNSA. This CDR3 region has 12 residues. Time point described: pre-treatment sample, taken before nivolumab and TIL therapy. This was the immunoSEQ v3 assay. Measured with immunoSEQ multiplex PCR; TCRdb has only the in-frame clones, and not every one. The sample includes about 21,000 clones, around 79% of them seen just once. Of note for this clone: Its specificity is not known.

The receptor was derived from a person between 25 and 80 years old with non-small cell lung cancer. This material consisted of blood, taken at baseline. V usage is TRBV7-2 and J usage is TRBJ2-3; no clear D gene. CDR3 nucleotide sequence: TGTGCCAGCAGCGCTAACACAGATACGCAGTATTTT. It yields the protein CASSANTDTQYF.